The present T cell receptor beta chain was sequenced within a study of beta chain features in type 1 diabetes. The study, taken as a whole, reports: Comparison showed that naive, central memory and Treg TCRB repertoires appeared more similar among patients than among healthy donors. Type 1 diabetes patients had moderately but significantly shorter TCRB CDR3s in all four CD4+ subsets.

Sequencing targeted expressed TCRB transcripts, as all isolated RNA had been reverse transcribed. Using immunoSEQ multiplex PCR, the repertoire was profiled, and TCRdb retains in-frame clones only, with some absent. Here the sample spans about 700,000 clones, around 15% being singletons. Germline V gives CDR1 LNHDA, CDR2 SQIVND (reference sequence). The V and J ends lost 1 base and 1 base, in that order; junction bases with no gene match: 9. The CDR3 covers 17 residues. In its sample, this clone was seen a few times. Its antigen is not identified. The sequence derives from a man between 18 and 35 years old with type 1 diabetes. This chain connects TRBV19 to TRBJ2-7, with 8 bases aligning to TRBD1. Sequencing input: naive CD4+ T cells from blood. This CDR3 reads CASSIGRVGTGSYEQYF. The CDR3 DNA reads TGTGCCAGTAGTATAGGCCGTGTTGGGACAGGTTCCTACGAGCAGTACTTC.